A few counts support the clone carrying this TCR beta chain. Method: immunoSEQ multiplex PCR; TCRdb's copy keeps in-frame clones and lacks some. Here the sample spans about 200,000 clones, 88% being singletons. These data come from a study of blood T cell repertoires in COVID-19. Per germline, CDR1 GTSNPN and CDR2 SVGIG (reference sequence). The CDR3 loop spans 13 amino acids. After removal of 4 bases from V and 6 bases from J, the junction contained 8 bases not matched to a gene. The material sequenced was peripheral blood. The receptor was derived from a man in his forties with active or convalescent COVID-19. The rearrangement uses TRBV30 and TRBJ1-1; 7 nucleotides match TRBD1. The CDR3 reads CAWNIDRVSEAFF. The DNA for the CDR3 is TGTGCCTGGAATATAGACAGGGTTTCTGAAGCTTTCTTT.